This record covers a single TCR beta chain. Its target is unknown. The data were obtained in a study of Ad26.COV2.S vaccination and SARS-CoV-2 variants. Findings and limits, study-wide: Vaccine recipients showed a spike-specific TCR breadth that was higher than in placebo recipients.

The CDR3 spans 14 residues. CDR1 is SGHTA, CDR2 FQGNSA, per germline. Germline trimming cut 3 bases from V and 2 bases from J; bases unmatched to any gene: 3. Generated by immunoSEQ multiplex PCR, the TCRdb table keeps only in-frame clones and is missing some. The data contain roughly 680,000 clones, 70% to 90% of them singletons. The treatment is: around 19 received Ad26.COV2.S at low or high dose, single or two shots; roughly five received placebo; per-sample allocation not given. Sampling occurred on day 63 after the first vaccine or placebo injection. The chain has TRBV7-2 and TRBJ2-5; 7 bases align to TRBD2. This clonotype originated in a person aged 18-65 years who received the Ad26.COV2.S COVID-19 vaccine or a placebo. Sequencing used peripheral blood, obtained in a trial of Ad26.COV2.S vaccine versus placebo. In DNA form, the CDR3 reads TGTGCCAGCAGCTTTCAGCGGGGACAAGAGACCCAGTACTTC. This codes for CASSFQRGQETQYF.